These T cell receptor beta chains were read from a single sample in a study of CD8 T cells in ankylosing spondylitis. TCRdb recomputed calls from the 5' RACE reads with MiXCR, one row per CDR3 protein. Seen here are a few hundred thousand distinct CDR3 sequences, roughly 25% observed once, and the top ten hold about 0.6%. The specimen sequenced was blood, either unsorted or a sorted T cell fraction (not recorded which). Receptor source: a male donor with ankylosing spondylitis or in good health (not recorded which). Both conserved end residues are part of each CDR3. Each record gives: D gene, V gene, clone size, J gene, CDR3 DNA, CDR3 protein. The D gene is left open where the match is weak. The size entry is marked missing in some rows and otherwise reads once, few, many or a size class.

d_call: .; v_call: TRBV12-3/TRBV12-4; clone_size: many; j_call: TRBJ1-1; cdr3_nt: TGTGCCAGCAGTTTAAGGGAAAACACTGAAGCTTTCTTT; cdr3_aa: CASSLRENTEAFF
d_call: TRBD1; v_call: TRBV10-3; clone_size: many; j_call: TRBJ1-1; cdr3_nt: TGTGCCGCCCATCAGGGGGCCGAGTCGATCCTTAACACTGAAGCTTTCTTT; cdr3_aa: CAAHQGAESILNTEAFF
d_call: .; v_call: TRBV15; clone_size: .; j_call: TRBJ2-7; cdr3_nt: TGTGCCACCAGCAGAGGACAGAACACCTACGAGCAGTACTTC; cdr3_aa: CATSRGQNTYEQYF
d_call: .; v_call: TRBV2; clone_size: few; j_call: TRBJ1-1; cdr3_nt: TGTGCCAGCAGCGCCTCGGGGGGTAACACTGAAGCTTTCTTT; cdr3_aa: CASSASGGNTEAFF
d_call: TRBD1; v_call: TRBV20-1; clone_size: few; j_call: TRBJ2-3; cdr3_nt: TGCAGTGCAAGGCGGACAGGGGAGGACACGCAGTATTTT; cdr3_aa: CSARRTGEDTQYF
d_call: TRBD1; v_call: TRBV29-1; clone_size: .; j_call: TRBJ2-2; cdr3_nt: TGCAGCGTGGCAGGGGGCGGGGAGCTGTTTTTT; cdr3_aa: CSVAGGGELFF
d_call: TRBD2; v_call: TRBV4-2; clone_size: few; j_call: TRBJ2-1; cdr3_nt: TGTGCCAGCAGCCGCGGAAGCGGGGAATACAATGAGCAGTTCTTC; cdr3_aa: CASSRGSGEYNEQFF
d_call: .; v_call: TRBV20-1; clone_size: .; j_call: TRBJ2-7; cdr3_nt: TGCAGTGCTAGAGATCCGGTCGGGACAACGAAAAGGGACGAGCAGTACTTC; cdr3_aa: CSARDPVGTTKRDEQYF
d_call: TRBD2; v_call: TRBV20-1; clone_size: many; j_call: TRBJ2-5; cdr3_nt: TGCAGTGCTCATAGCGGGGGACAAGAGACCCAGTACTTC; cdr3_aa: CSAHSGGQETQYF
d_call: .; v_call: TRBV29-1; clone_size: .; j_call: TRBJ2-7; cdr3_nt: TGCAGCGTTGAAGGATGGGGCGAGGATGGAGAGCAGTACTTC; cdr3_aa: CSVEGWGEDGEQYF
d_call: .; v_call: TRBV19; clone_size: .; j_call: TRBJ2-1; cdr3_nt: TGTGCCAGTAGTAGGGACTCCCTATCCTACAATGAGCAGTTCTTC; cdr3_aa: CASSRDSLSYNEQFF
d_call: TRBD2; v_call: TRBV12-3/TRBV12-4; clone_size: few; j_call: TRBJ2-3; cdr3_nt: TGTGCCAGCAGTTTGCAGCGGGGGGCCTACACAGATACGCAGTATTTT; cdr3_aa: CASSLQRGAYTDTQYF
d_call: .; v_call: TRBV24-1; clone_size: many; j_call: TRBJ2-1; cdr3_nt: TGTGCCACCAGTGATTTCCCCCAGTTGGGGGATGAGTCCTACAATGAGCAGTTCTTC; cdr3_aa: CATSDFPQLGDESYNEQFF
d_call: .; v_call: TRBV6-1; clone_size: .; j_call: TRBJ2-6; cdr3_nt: TGTGCCAGCAGAGGTGGGGGCTCTGGGGCCAACGTCCTGACTTTC; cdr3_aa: CASRGGGSGANVLTF